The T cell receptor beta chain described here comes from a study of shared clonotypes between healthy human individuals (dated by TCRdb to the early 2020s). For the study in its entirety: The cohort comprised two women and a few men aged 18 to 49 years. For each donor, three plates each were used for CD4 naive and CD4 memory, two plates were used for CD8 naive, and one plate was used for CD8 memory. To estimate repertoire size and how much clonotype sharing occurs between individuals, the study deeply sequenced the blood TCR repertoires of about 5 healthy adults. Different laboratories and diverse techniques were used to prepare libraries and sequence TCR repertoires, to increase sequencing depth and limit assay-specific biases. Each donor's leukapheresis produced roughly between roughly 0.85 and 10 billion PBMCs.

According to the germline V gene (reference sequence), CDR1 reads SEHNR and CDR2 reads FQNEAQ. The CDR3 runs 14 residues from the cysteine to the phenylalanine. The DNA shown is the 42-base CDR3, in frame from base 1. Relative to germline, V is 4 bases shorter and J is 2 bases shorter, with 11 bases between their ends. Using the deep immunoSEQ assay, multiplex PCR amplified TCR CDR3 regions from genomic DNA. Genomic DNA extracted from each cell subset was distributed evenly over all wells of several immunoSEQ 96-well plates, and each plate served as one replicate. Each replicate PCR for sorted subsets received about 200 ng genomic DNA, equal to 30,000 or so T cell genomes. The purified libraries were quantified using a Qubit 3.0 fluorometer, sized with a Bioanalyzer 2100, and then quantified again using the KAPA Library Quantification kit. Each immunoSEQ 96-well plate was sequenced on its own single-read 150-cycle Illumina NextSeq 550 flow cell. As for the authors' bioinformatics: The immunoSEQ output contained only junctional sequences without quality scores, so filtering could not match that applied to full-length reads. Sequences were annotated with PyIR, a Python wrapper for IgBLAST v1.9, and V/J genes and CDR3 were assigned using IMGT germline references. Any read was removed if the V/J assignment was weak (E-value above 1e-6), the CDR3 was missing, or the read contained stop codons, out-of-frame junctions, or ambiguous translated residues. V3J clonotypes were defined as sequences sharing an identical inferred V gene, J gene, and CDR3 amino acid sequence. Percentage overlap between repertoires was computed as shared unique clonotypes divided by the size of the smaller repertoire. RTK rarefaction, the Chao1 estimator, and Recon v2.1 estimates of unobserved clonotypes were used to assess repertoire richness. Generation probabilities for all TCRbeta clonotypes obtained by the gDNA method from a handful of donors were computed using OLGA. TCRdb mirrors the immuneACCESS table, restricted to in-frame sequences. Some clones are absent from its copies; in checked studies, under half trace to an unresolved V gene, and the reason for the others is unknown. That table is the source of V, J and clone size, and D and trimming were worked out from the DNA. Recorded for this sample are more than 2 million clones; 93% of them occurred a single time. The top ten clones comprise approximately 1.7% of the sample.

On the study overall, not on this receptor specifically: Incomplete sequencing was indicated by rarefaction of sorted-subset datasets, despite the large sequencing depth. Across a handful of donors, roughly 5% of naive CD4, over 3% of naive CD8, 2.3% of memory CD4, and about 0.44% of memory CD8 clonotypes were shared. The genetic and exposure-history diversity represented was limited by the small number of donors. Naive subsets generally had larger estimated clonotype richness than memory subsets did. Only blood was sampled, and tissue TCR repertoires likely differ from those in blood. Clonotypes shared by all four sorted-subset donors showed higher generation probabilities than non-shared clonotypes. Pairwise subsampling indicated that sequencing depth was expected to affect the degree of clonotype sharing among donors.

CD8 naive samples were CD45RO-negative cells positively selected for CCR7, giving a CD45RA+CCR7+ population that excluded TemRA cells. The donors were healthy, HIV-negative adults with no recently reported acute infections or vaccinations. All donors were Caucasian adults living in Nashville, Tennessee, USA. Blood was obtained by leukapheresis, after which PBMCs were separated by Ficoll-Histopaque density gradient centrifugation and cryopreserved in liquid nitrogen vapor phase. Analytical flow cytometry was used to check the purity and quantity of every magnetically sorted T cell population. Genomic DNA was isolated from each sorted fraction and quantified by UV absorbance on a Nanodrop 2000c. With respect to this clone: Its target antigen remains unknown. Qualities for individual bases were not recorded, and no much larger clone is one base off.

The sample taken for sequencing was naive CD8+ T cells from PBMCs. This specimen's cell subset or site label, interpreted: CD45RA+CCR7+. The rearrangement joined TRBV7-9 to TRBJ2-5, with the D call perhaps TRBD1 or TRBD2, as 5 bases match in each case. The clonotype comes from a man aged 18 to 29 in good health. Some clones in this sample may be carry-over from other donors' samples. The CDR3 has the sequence CASSSGPQQETQYF. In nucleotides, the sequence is TGTGCCAGCAGCTCGGGACCGCAACAAGAGACCCAGTACTTC.